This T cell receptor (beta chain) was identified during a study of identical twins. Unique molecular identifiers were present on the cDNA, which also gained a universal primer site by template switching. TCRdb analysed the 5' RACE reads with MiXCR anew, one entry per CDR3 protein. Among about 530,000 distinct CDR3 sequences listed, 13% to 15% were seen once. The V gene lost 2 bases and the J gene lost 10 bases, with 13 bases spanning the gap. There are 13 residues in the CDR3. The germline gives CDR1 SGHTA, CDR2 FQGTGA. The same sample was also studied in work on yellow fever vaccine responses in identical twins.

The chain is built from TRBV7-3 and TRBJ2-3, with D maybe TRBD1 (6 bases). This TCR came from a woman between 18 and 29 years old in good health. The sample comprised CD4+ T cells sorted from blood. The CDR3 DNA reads TGTGCCAGCAGCTTATCAGACAGGAGAGCGCAGTATTTT. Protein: CASSLSDRRAQYF.